The clone carrying this T cell receptor beta chain was counted a single time. The target antigen is unknown. This record belongs to a study of T cell responses to AZD1222 COVID-19 vaccine. General study points: Regions left unmutated in variants are reportedly the target of nearly half of spike-specific TCRs. Spike-spanning, vaccine-associated CD4 TCRs were dominant at 160-218 and 743-854. Just a handful of AZD1222 recipients were seropositive at baseline. Donor demographics were predominantly white British with a female majority; clonal diversity may be underestimated.

V shed 5 bases and J shed 6 bases, with 17 bases lying between them. The CDR3 length is 14 residues. CDR1 and CDR2 from the germline V gene are SGHVS and FQNEAQ. TCRdb's copy holds only in-frame clones and misses some; the assay was immunoSEQ multiplex PCR. Among over 70,000 clones listed, about three quarters were seen once. The receptor was derived from an adult who received the MenACWY meningococcal vaccine as a control. The chain combines TRBV7-8 with TRBJ2-7; perhaps TRBD1 as D (5 bases). Here the sequenced sample was peripheral blood, taken 28 days after the second dose of the MenACWY control vaccine. The CDR3 loop reads CASSPTRVRGEQYF. The CDR3, as DNA: TGTGCCAGCAGCCCCACCAGGGTTAGAGGCGAGCAGTACTTC.